This passage covers 3 T cell receptor beta chains from one sample sequenced in a study of T cells in narcolepsy. Produced via immunoSEQ multiplex PCR; TCRdb's table is partial and in-frame only. The sample has some 30,000 clones, 80% to 90% seen once. Sequenced input: memory (CD45RA-) CD4+ T cells from blood. Receptor source: a human donor in good health.

J is TRBJ2-1 and V is TRBV6-6; D uncertain. The CDR3 has 12 residues. In germline, CDR1 is MNHNY, CDR2 SVGAGI (reference sequence). The V gene lost 0 bases and the J gene lost 10 bases, with 7 bases spanning the gap. The CDR3 loop reads CASSYSLYEQFF. CDR3 coding DNA: TGTGCCAGCAGTTACTCCTTGTACGAGCAGTTCTTC.

J is TRBJ1-4 and V is TRBV30; 10 bases are shared with TRBD1. Per germline, CDR1 GTSNPN and CDR2 SVGIG (reference sequence). The length of the CDR3 is 15 residues. V gave up 0 bases and J gave up 8 bases; unmatched junction bases: 6. The CDR3 DNA follows: TGTGCCTGGAGTGTTGGGACAGGGGAAGGGGAAAAACTGTTTTTT. Translation gives CAWSVGTGEGEKLFF.

This sequence joins TRBV30 and TRBJ2-1; 13 bases match TRBD2. Trimming removed 3 bases from V and 6 bases from J; junction bases left unmatched: 8. CDR3 length: 16 residues. Germline CDR1 is GTSNPN and CDR2 is SVGIG (reference sequence). The CDR3, as DNA: TGTGCCTGGAGCCCTGGGGGACTAGCGGGACTCAATGAGCAGTTCTTC. Translation gives CAWSPGGLAGLNEQFF.